Sequencing of this T cell receptor beta chain was carried out in a study of shared clonotypes between healthy human individuals. CDR3 length: 17 residues. Trimming cost V 0 bases and J 5 bases, with 16 bases left between them. Germline V gene lookup returns CDR1 ENHRY and CDR2 SYGVKD. Here immunoSEQ multiplex PCR was the method, and the copy in TCRdb shows in-frame clones only, minus some. The data show about 2.1 million clones, just over 90% seen once. CD45RO negativity and positive selection for CCR7 defined naive CD8 cells, a population that excluded terminally differentiated effector memory CD45RA+ cells. Donation came from healthy HIV-negative adults that had no recent acute infections or vaccinations.

The clonotype was recovered from a man between 18 and 35 years old in good health. Some clones in this sample may be carry-over from other donors' samples. The specimen sequenced was naive CD8+ T cells from PBMCs. The chain joins TRBV10-3 to TRBJ1-4; D remains ambiguous. The CDR3 DNA is TGTGCCATCAGTGAGTCCGGTGTTCCGCGTTCGAATGAAAAACTGTTTTTT. This translates into CAISESGVPRSNEKLFF.